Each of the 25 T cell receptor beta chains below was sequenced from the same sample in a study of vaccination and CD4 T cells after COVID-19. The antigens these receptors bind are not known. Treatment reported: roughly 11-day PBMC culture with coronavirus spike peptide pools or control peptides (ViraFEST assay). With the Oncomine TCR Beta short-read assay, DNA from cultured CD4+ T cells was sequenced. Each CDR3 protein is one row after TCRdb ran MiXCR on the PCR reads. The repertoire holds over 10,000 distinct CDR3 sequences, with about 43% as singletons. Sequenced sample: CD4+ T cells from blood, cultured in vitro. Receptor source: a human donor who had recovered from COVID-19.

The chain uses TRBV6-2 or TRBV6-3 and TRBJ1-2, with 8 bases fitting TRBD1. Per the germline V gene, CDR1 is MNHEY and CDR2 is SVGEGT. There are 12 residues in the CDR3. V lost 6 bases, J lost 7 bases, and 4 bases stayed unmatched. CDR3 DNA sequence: TGTGCCAGCAGGGACAGGGAGGCTGGCTACACCTTC. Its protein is CASRDREAGYTF.

The CDR3 protein is CASSVDDYGNEQFF. As DNA, the CDR3 is TGTGCCAGCAGCGTAGACGACTACGGGAATGAGCAGTTCTTC. The chain employs TRBV9 and TRBJ2-1; D is possibly TRBD2 (5 bases). The V gene lost 0 bases and the J gene lost 7 bases, with 11 bases spanning the gap. Germline CDR1 and CDR2: SGDLS and YYNGEE. The CDR3 runs to 14 residues.

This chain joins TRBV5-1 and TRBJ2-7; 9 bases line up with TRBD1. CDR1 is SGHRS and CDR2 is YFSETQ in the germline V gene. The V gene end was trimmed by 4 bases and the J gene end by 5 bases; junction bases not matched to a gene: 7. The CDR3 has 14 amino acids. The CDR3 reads CASSIRDREDEQYF. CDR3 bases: TGCGCCAGCAGCATCCGGGACAGGGAAGACGAGCAGTACTTC.

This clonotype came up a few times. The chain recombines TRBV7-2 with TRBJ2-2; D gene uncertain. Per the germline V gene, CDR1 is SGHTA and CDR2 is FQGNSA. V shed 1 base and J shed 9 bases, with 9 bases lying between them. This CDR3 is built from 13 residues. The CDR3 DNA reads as TGTGCCAGCAGCTTAGAGGCGAGTCGGGAGCTGTTTTTT. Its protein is CASSLEASRELFF.

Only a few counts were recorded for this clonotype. The CDR3 coding sequence is TGTGCCAGCAGTCCCGGACATTTGGATTCACCCCTCCACTTT. This encodes CASSPGHLDSPLHF. This sequence joins TRBV28 and TRBJ1-6, with D perhaps TRBD1 (5 bases). Germline lookup yields CDR1 MDHEN and CDR2 SYDVKM. CDR3 size: 14 residues. Trimming stripped 5 bases from V and 8 bases from J, with 13 bases between.

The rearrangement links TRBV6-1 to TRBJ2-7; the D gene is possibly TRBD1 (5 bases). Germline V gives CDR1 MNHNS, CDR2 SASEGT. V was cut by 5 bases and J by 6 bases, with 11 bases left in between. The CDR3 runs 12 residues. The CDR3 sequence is CASSNQGFEQYF. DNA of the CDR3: TGTGCCAGCAGTAACCAGGGATTCGAGCAGTACTTC.

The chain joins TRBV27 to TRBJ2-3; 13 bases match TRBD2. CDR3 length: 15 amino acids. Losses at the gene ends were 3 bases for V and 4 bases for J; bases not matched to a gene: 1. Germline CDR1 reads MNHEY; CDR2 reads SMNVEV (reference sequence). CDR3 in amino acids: CASSFGLAGADTQYF. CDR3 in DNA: TGTGCCAGCAGTTTCGGACTAGCGGGAGCAGATACGCAGTATTTT.

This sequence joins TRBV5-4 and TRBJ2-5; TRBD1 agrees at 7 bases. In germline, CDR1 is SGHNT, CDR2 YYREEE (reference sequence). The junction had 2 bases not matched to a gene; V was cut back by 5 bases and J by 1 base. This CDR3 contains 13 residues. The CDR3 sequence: CASRQGTQETQYF. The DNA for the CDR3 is TGTGCCAGCAGACAGGGGACCCAAGAGACCCAGTACTTC.

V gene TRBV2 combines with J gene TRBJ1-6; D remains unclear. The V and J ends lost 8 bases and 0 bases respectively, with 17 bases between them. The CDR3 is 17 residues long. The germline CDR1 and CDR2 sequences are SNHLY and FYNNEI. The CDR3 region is CASGLTDSSSYNSPLHF. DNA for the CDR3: TGTGCCAGCGGACTGACTGACTCAAGCTCCTATAATTCACCCCTCCACTTT.

CDR3 sequence reads: CASRPTGAGETQYF. CDR3 bases: TGTGCCAGCAGACCCACAGGGGCCGGAGAGACCCAGTACTTC. The chain has TRBV6-2 or TRBV6-3 and TRBJ2-5; 7 bases map to TRBD1. The V gene end was trimmed by 6 bases and the J gene end by 4 bases; junction bases not matched to a gene: 8. The CDR3 consists of 14 residues. Germline lookup yields CDR1 MNHEY and CDR2 SVGEGT.

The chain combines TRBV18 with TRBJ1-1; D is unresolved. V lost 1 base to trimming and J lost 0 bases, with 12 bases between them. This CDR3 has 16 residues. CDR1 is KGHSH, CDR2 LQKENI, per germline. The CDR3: CASSPLASIMNTEAFF. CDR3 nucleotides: TGTGCCAGCTCACCACTAGCCAGTATCATGAACACTGAAGCTTTCTTT.

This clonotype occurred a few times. CDR3 loop: CASSIRDRDYEQYF. As DNA, the CDR3 is TGTGCCAGCAGTATCCGGGACAGGGACTACGAGCAGTACTTC. This rearrangement joins TRBV6-1 to TRBJ2-7, with TRBD1 matching 9 bases. The CDR3 spans 14 residues. Germline V gene sequence: CDR1 MNHNS, CDR2 SASEGT. With 5 bases clipped from V and 3 bases from J, the junction kept 5 bases outside the gene matches.

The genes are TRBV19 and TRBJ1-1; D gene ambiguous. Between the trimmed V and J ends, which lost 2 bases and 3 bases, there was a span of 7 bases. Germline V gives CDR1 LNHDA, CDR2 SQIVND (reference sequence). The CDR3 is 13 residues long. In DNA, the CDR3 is TGTGCCAGTAGTATACGGCGGGACACTGAAGCTTTCTTT. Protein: CASSIRRDTEAFF.

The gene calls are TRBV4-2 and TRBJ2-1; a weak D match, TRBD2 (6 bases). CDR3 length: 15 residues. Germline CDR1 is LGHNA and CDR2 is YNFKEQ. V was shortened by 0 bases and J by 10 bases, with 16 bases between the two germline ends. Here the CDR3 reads CASSQDRSSGAEQFF. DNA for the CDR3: TGTGCCAGCAGCCAAGATCGTAGTAGCGGAGCCGAGCAGTTCTTC.

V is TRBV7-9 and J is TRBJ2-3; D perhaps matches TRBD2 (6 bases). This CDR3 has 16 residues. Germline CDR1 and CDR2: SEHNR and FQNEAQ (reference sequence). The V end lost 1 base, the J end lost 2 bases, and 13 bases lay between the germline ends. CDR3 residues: CASSLGRDWITDTQYF. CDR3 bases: TGTGCCAGCAGCTTAGGACGGGACTGGATCACAGATACGCAGTATTTT.

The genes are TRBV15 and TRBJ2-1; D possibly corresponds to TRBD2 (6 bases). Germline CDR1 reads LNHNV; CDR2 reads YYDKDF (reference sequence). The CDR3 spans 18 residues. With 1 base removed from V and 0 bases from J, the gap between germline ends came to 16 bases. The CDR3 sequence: CATSRVGDSDFSYNEQFF. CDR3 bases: TGTGCCACCAGCAGAGTAGGGGACTCAGACTTCTCCTACAATGAGCAGTTCTTC.

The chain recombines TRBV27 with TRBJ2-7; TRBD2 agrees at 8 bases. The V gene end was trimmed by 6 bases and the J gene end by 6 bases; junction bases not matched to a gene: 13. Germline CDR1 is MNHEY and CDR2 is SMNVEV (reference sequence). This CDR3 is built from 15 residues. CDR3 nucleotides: TGTGCCAGCAGCCGCTCCGGACTAGCAATCTCCGAGCAGTACTTC. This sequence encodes CASSRSGLAISEQYF.

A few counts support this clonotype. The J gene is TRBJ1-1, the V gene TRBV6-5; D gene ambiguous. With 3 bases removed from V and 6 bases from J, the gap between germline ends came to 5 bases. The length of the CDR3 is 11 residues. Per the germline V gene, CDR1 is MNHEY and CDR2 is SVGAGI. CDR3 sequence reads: CASSYQAEAFF. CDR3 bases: TGTGCCAGCAGTTATCAGGCTGAAGCTTTCTTT.

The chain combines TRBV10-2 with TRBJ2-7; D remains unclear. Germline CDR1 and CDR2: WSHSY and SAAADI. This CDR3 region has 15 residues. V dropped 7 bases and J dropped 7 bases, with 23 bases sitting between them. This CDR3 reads CASKKANALEREQYF. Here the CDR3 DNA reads TGCGCCAGCAAAAAGGCTAACGCCCTTGAAAGGGAGCAGTACTTC.

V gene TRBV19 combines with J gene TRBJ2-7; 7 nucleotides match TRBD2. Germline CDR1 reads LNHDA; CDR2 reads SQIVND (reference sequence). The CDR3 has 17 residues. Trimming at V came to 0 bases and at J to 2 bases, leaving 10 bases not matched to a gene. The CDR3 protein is CASSIEVSSGITYEQYF. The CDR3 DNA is TGTGCCAGTAGTATAGAGGTATCCAGCGGGATCACCTACGAGCAGTACTTC.

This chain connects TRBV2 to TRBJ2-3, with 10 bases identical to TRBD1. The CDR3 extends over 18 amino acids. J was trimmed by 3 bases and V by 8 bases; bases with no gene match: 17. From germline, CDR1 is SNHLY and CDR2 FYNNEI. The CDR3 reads CASHTGRSRDRGTDTQYF. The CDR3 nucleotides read TGTGCCAGCCACACGGGCCGCAGTAGGGACAGGGGAACAGATACGCAGTATTTT. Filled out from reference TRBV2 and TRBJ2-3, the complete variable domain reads EPEVTQTPSHQVTQMGQEVILRCVPISNHLYFYWYRQILGQKVEFLVSFYNNEISEKSEIFDDQFSVERPDGSNFTLKIRSTKLEDSAMYFCASHTGRSRDRGTDTQYFGPGTRLTVL.

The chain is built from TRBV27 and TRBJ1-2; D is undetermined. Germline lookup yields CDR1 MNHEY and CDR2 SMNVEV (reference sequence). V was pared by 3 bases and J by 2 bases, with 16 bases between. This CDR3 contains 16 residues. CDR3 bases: TGTGCCAGCAGTTTTAACCCCCCTTCGGGGAACTATGGCTACACCTTC. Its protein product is CASSFNPPSGNYGYTF.

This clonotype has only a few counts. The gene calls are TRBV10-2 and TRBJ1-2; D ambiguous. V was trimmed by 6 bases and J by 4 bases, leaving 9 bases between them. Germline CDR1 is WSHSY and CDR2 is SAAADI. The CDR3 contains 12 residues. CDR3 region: CASRSGRYGYTF. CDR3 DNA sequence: TGCGCCAGCAGGTCAGGTCGCTATGGCTACACCTTC.

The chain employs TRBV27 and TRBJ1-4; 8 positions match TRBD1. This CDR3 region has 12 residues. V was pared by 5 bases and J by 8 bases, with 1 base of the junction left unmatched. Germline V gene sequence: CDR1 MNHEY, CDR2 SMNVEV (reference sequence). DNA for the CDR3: TGTGCCAGCAGTCACAGGGGGGAAAAACTGTTTTTT. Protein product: CASSHRGEKLFF.

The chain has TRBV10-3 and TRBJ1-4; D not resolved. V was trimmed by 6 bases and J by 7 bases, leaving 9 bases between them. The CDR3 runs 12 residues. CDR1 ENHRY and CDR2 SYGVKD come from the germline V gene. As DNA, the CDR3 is TGTGCCATCAGCCTCGAGAGTGAAAAACTGTTTTTT. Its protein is CAISLESEKLFF.